The 17 T cell receptor beta chains below all came from one sample that was sequenced in a study of T cells after yellow fever vaccination. MiXCR was run by TCRdb on the 5' RACE reads, yielding one entry per CDR3 protein. Among about 240,000 distinct CDR3 sequences listed, more than 3.5% were seen once. The sample in question was PBMCs, obtained 15 days after the yellow fever booster vaccination. The receptor source for this set is a young man who received the YFV17D yellow fever vaccine.

The table lists this clonotype with many counts. The chain carries TRBV20-1 and TRBJ1-6, with 8 bases identical to TRBD1. The trim removed 4 bases at V and 5 bases at J, leaving 7 bases unmatched. There are 15 residues in the CDR3. CDR1 is DFQATT, CDR2 SNEGSKA, per germline (reference sequence). The chain's CDR3 is CSATTRDRHNSPLHF. Written as DNA, the CDR3 is TGCAGTGCTACTACTAGGGACAGGCATAATTCACCCCTCCACTTT.

This clonotype occurred many times. The genes are TRBV29-1 and TRBJ2-2; 8 bases line up with TRBD2. After removal of 5 bases from V and 1 base from J, the junction contained 3 bases not matched to a gene. Germline V gene lookup returns CDR1 SQVTM and CDR2 ANQGSEA. This CDR3 contains 14 residues. The CDR3 reads CSVQRGQNTGELFF. The CDR3 DNA sequence: TGCAGCGTTCAGCGGGGGCAGAACACCGGGGAGCTGTTTTTT.

Many counts were recorded for this clonotype. The chain combines TRBV7-2 with TRBJ1-1; D remains unclear. V lost 4 bases, J lost 1 base, and 13 bases lay in between. This CDR3 contains 15 residues. From germline, CDR1 is SGHTA and CDR2 FQGNSA. The CDR3 reads CASSSSLGPNTEAFF. The CDR3 DNA follows: TGTGCCAGCAGCTCGTCGCTCGGGCCGAACACTGAAGCTTTCTTT.

This clonotype was seen ten or more times. CDR3 nucleotide sequence: TGTGCCAGCAGTACACAGCCGAACACTGAAGCTTTCTTT. Its protein product is CASSTQPNTEAFF. V is TRBV2 and J is TRBJ1-1; D gene ambiguous. The germline V gene has CDR1 SNHLY and CDR2 FYNNEI. The CDR3 length is 13 residues. Trimming removed 5 bases from V and 1 base from J, with 8 bases in between.

In its sample, this clonotype was seen many times. The rearrangement links TRBV5-1 to TRBJ2-5; 9 bases are shared with TRBD1. Germline CDR1 is SGHRS and CDR2 is YFSETQ. This CDR3 is 16 amino acids long. V was clipped by 0 bases and J by 4 bases; unmatched bases: 7. The CDR3 loop reads CASSLGGTGGGETQYF. For the CDR3, the DNA is TGCGCCAGCAGCTTGGGGGGAACAGGGGGCGGAGAGACCCAGTACTTC.

This clonotype has a count of ten or more. This rearrangement joins TRBV20-1 to TRBJ1-2, with TRBD1 matching 7 bases. The J segment lost 1 base and the V segment lost 6 bases, leaving 5 bases of the junction unmatched. CDR3 length: 13 residues. In germline, CDR1 is DFQATT, CDR2 SNEGSKA (reference sequence). The CDR3 sequence is CSAVTGINYGYTF. CDR3 coding DNA: TGCAGTGCCGTGACAGGGATTAACTATGGCTACACCTTC.

As to this clonotype: Relative to the germline gene, one junction end is altered; a read error may explain this. The genes are TRBV9 and TRBJ2-3, with TRBD1 identical over 11 bases. CDR1 is SGDLS, CDR2 YYNGEE, per germline. The CDR3 is 15 amino acids. The CDR3 sequence is CASSPRTGGTDTQYF. CDR3 coding DNA: TGTGCCAGCAGCCCGCGGACAGGGGGCACCGATACGCAGTATTTT.

This clonotype was seen ten or more times. The chain recombines TRBV7-9 with TRBJ2-3; maybe TRBD2 (6 bases). Germline values: CDR1 SEHNR, CDR2 FQNEAQ (reference sequence). The CDR3 runs 17 residues. V shed 5 bases and J shed 0 bases, with 18 bases lying between them. The CDR3 DNA sequence: TGTGCCAGCAGCCCGGGACTCTTAAAGGGTAGCACAGATACGCAGTATTTT. It yields the protein CASSPGLLKGSTDTQYF.

This clonotype occurred many times. This chain uses TRBV4-3 with TRBJ2-5; TRBD2 aligns across 8 bases. The CDR3 consists of 14 residues. Germline V gene lookup returns CDR1 LGHNA and CDR2 YSLEER. The V and J ends lost 1 base and 4 bases, in that order; junction bases with no gene match: 2. For the CDR3, the DNA is TGCGCCAGCAGCCAAGCGGCGGGGGGAGAGACCCAGTACTTC. Its protein product is CASSQAAGGETQYF.

This clonotype was seen many times. The rearrangement joins TRBV20-1 to TRBJ1-1; a possible D gene is TRBD1 (5 bases). Germline lookup yields CDR1 DFQATT and CDR2 SNEGSKA (reference sequence). The CDR3 length is 14 residues. Trimming took off 3 bases at V and 4 bases at J, with 15 bases between the two ends. The DNA for the CDR3 is TGCAGTGCTAGCGAATCAGGGTCGACCACTGAAGCTTTCTTT. The encoded protein is CSASESGSTTEAFF.

This clonotype was seen many times. The V gene is TRBV12-3 or TRBV12-4, the J gene TRBJ2-3; 7 bases match TRBD2. V gave up 3 bases and J gave up 2 bases; unmatched junction bases: 5. This CDR3 region has 15 residues. CDR3 sequence: CASSLRRGNTDTQYF. In DNA, the CDR3 is TGTGCCAGCAGTTTGAGGCGGGGGAACACAGATACGCAGTATTTT.

The gene calls are TRBV5-6 and TRBJ2-2; either TRBD1 or TRBD2 may fit D (5 bases each). CDR3 length: 16 residues. The ends were cut back, 6 bases at V and 1 base at J, with 16 bases in the middle. Germline-derived CDR1 and CDR2 are SGHDT and YYEEEE. DNA of the CDR3: TGTGCCAGCACGGGACGAAGGGGTCTGAACACCGGGGAGCTGTTTTTT. Encoded protein: CASTGRRGLNTGELFF.

In this sample, this clonotype turned up many times. The rearrangement links TRBV5-1 to TRBJ1-1; no clear D gene. V was trimmed by 4 bases and J by 1 base, leaving 11 bases between them. Per the germline V gene, CDR1 is SGHRS and CDR2 is YFSETQ. CDR3 length: 14 residues. The CDR3 protein is CASSPGYENTEAFF. The CDR3 DNA is TGCGCCAGCAGCCCCGGTTACGAGAACACTGAAGCTTTCTTT.

This clonotype showed up many times. V is TRBV25-1 and J is TRBJ1-2, with D unclear. V was pared by 4 bases and J by 0 bases, with 6 bases between. Germline CDR1 is MGHDK and CDR2 is SYGVNS. The CDR3 sequence is 13 residues long. CDR3 residues: CASSGPPNYGYTF. The CDR3 bases are TGTGCCAGCAGTGGTCCCCCTAACTATGGCTACACCTTC.

This clonotype was detected many times. This chain uses TRBV12-3 or TRBV12-4 with TRBJ2-1, with 7 bases identical to TRBD1. This CDR3 is 15 amino acids long. The V and J ends lost 2 bases and 10 bases, in that order; junction bases with no gene match: 11. CDR3 nucleotide sequence: TGTGCCAGCAGTTTATCCTCCCTGACAGGGCAAGAGCAGTTCTTC. It translates to CASSLSSLTGQEQFF.

This clonotype was counted ten times or more. This rearrangement joins TRBV20-1 to TRBJ2-3; 9 bases match TRBD2. CDR3 length: 19 amino acids. Per germline, CDR1 DFQATT and CDR2 SNEGSKA (reference sequence). With V trimmed by 0 bases and J by 2 bases, 15 bases remained unmatched. DNA for the CDR3: TGCAGTGCTAGAGATCTATTTTTGCAGCGGGGGGCCACCACAGATACGCAGTATTTT. It codes for CSARDLFLQRGATTDTQYF.

Concerning this clonotype itself: A much larger clonotype is one base distant, so this may be a read error. The rearrangement joins TRBV20-1 to TRBJ1-1, with unresolved D. Germline V gene sequence: CDR1 DFQATT, CDR2 SNEGSKA (reference sequence). Trimming took 5 bases from V and 0 from J, leaving 10 bases between them. The CDR3 sequence is 13 residues long. CDR3 bases: TGCAGTGCTTGCCCCGGGGTGAACACTGAAGCTTTCTTT. It yields the protein CSACPGVNTEAFF.